This T cell receptor (beta chain) was captured in a study of response to subunit inactivated influenza vaccine. Findings and caveats of the study: A suggestion made by the authors is that each seasonal influenza vaccination recruits few new T cells.

This clonotype was observed a handful of times. Its antigen remains unknown. V lost 3 bases and J lost 0, with 12 bases in between. CDR3 size: 15 residues. The germline CDR1 and CDR2 sequences are MGHDK and SYGVNS. MiXCR, run by TCRdb on the RT-PCR reads, gives a single entry per CDR3 protein. The sample lists hundreds of thousands of distinct CDR3 sequences, 10% to 11% occurring once. This specimen consisted of PBMCs from blood, obtained roughly 48 days after vaccination. The genes are TRBV25-1 and TRBJ2-7; maybe TRBD1 (6 bases). This TCR was recovered from a man in his fifties or sixties who received an inactivated influenza vaccine. Here the CDR3 reads CASSDFWTDSYEQYF. The CDR3 coding sequence is TGTGCCAGCAGTGACTTCTGGACAGACTCCTACGAGCAGTACTTC.